This T cell receptor (beta chain) was observed in a study of blood T cell repertoires in COVID-19. At the level of the study: There were acute and convalescent COVID-19 samples, and they came from the United States, Italy and Spain. T cells, B-cell-depleted T cells, or PBMCs provided the cDNA or gDNA that served as material.

This clone was seen only a few times. Trimming removed 6 bases from V and 1 base from J, with 4 bases in between. Germline V gene sequence: CDR1 MDHEN, CDR2 SYDVKM. The CDR3 loop spans 12 amino acids. In the source study's methods: Amplification from reference gene primers served as the basis for estimated nucleated cell counts. TCRdb's table, derived via immunoSEQ multiplex PCR, lists solely in-frame clones and lacks some. V, J and clone size are taken as reported in that table, and D and trimming were inferred from the DNA itself. The sample comprises roughly 150,000 clones, 65% to 85% of which are singletons, and approximately 5.3% rests with the top ten. Clinical histories supplied by participants themselves formed the basis of cohort assignment.

This TCR derives from a man in his sixties or seventies who had been exposed to COVID-19. This rearrangement joins TRBV28 to TRBJ1-5; no reliable D call. What was sequenced was PBMCs or T cells enriched from blood (not recorded which). This CDR3 is CASRSSNQPQHF. CDR3 in DNA: TGTGCCAGCAGGAGCAGCAATCAGCCCCAGCATTTT.